One sample yielded the 13 T cell receptor beta chains listed below, sequenced in a study of blood T cell dynamics during melanoma immunotherapy. Time point here: pre-treatment baseline. The protocol was immunoSEQ multiplex PCR, while the TCRdb copy is restricted to in-frame clones and leaves out a portion. The table lists about 8,500 clones, more than 75% of them singletons. Material: blood, obtained from a patient treated with checkpoint blockade. The source of these receptors is a human donor with melanoma.

The V gene is TRBV10-3, the J gene TRBJ2-5, with 8 bases lining up with TRBD1. J was trimmed by 1 base and V by 9 bases; bases with no gene match: 7. CDR3 length equals 14 residues. Per germline, CDR1 ENHRY and CDR2 SYGVKD. CDR3: CAIKTGDTQETQYF. The CDR3 region has the DNA TGTGCCATAAAGACAGGGGACACCCAAGAGACCCAGTACTTC.

The chain uses TRBV5-4 and TRBJ2-3, with D possibly TRBD1 on 6 matching bases. Germline CDR1 reads SGHNT; CDR2 reads YYREEE (reference sequence). V gave up 4 bases and J gave up 0 bases, with 15 bases separating them. This CDR3 contains 16 residues. The CDR3 DNA sequence: TGTGCCAGCAGCCGGGGACAAGATGCTAGCACAGATACGCAGTATTTT. Its protein is CASSRGQDASTDTQYF. The whole variable domain, filled in from reference TRBV5-4 and TRBJ2-3, reads ETGVTQSPTHLIKTRGQQVTLRCSSQSGHNTVSWYQQALGQGPQFIFQYYREEENGRGNFPPRFSGLQFPNYSSELNVNALELDDSALYLCASSRGQDASTDTQYFGPGTRLTVL.

The V call is TRBV2, the J call TRBJ2-4; no clear D gene. CDR3 size: 13 residues. CDR1 SNHLY and CDR2 FYNNEI come from the germline V gene. V lost 0 bases and J lost 9, with 9 bases in between. The CDR3 is CASSEAGYGIQYF. As DNA, the CDR3 is TGTGCCAGCAGTGAAGCCGGGTATGGCATTCAGTACTTC.

The chain recombines TRBV15 with TRBJ2-2; possible D gene TRBD1, 6 bases. The V gene lost 1 base and the J gene lost 5 bases, with 8 bases spanning the gap. This CDR3 is 14 amino acids long. Germline assignment: CDR1 LNHNV and CDR2 YYDKDF (reference sequence). The CDR3 loop reads CATSRGGGTGELFF. The DNA of the CDR3 is TGTGCCACCAGCAGAGGAGGGGGAACCGGGGAGCTGTTTTTT.

V is TRBV2 and J is TRBJ2-3, with 9 bases matching TRBD1. V shed 8 bases and J 2 bases; nucleotides not matched to a gene: 8. The CDR3 sequence is 15 residues long. Germline CDR1 reads SNHLY; CDR2 reads FYNNEI. Written as DNA, the CDR3 is TGTGCCAGCCAAAGGGACAGGGTACCCACAGATACGCAGTATTTT. As protein: CASQRDRVPTDTQYF.

This chain links TRBV28 with TRBJ2-3, with unresolved D. Trimming removed 2 bases at V and 0 bases at J, with 12 bases between. The CDR3 runs to 16 residues. CDR1 is MDHEN and CDR2 is SYDVKM in the germline V gene. Written as DNA, the CDR3 is TGTGCCAGCAGTTTAGGTGAAGGTGGGAGCACAGATACGCAGTATTTT. This codes for CASSLGEGGSTDTQYF.

The chain is built from TRBV19 and TRBJ2-1; 11 nucleotides align to TRBD2. Germline CDR1 is LNHDA and CDR2 is SQIVND (reference sequence). V was pared by 5 bases and J by 6 bases, with 12 bases of the junction left unmatched. CDR3 length equals 17 residues. CDR3 coding DNA: TGTGCCAGTAGTGCCGGAGTAGCGGGAGGGCCAGGCAATGAGCAGTTCTTC. Its translation: CASSAGVAGGPGNEQFF.

This rearrangement joins TRBV11-1 to TRBJ2-3; D may be TRBD1 (7 bases). Germline CDR1 SGHAT, CDR2 FQDESV (reference sequence). With 5 bases removed from V and 5 bases from J, the gap between germline ends came to 17 bases. The CDR3 is made up of 15 amino acids. The CDR3 DNA sequence: TGTGCCAGCAGCCTCGACAGGGCCGGGAGAGATACGCAGTATTTT. Residues: CASSLDRAGRDTQYF.

The chain employs TRBV6-4 and TRBJ1-2; no reliable D call. With 2 bases removed from V and 8 bases from J, the gap between germline ends came to 15 bases. This CDR3 spans 14 amino acids. The V gene's germline CDR1 is MRHNA and CDR2 SNTAGT. The CDR3 loop is CASSDGFEAVGYTF. CDR3 coding DNA: TGTGCCAGCAGTGACGGGTTTGAAGCGGTGGGCTACACCTTC.

This chain connects TRBV5-6 to TRBJ2-2, with a tentative D call TRBD1 (5 bases). CDR1 SGHDT and CDR2 YYEEEE come from the germline V gene. CDR3 length: 16 amino acids. The V end was cut by 0 bases, the J end by 2 bases, with 11 bases between. The CDR3 DNA is TGTGCCAGCAGCTTGGTCGGCGGACATAACACCGGGGAGCTGTTTTTT. Translated, it gives CASSLVGGHNTGELFF.

V usage is TRBV27 and J usage is TRBJ2-1; possibly TRBD1 or TRBD2 for D (5 bases each). With 2 bases removed from V and 0 bases from J, the gap between germline ends came to 14 bases. The CDR3 is made up of 17 amino acids. CDR1 is MNHEY, CDR2 SMNVEV, per germline (reference sequence). CDR3: CASSLRGQTYSYNEQFF. The CDR3 DNA reads TGTGCCAGCAGTTTACGGGGCCAGACCTACTCCTACAATGAGCAGTTCTTC.

Only one count was recorded for this clone. The gene calls are TRBV5-6 and TRBJ2-5, with D possibly TRBD2 on 5 matching bases. Deletions cut 0 bases from V and 4 bases from J, with 7 bases between. Germline CDR1 and CDR2: SGHDT and YYEEEE. CDR3 size: 13 residues. CDR3 amino acids: CASSLDGLETQYF. CDR3 in DNA: TGTGCCAGCAGCTTGGACGGACTAGAGACCCAGTACTTC.

The rearrangement uses TRBV29-1 and TRBJ2-7; D may be TRBD2 (5 bases). V was pared by 3 bases and J by 1 base, with 10 bases between. The V gene's germline CDR1 is SQVTM and CDR2 ANQGSEA. The CDR3 is 13 amino acids. CDR3: CSVEGGFSYEQYF. The CDR3 nucleotides read TGCAGCGTTGAGGGCGGGTTTTCCTACGAGCAGTACTTC.